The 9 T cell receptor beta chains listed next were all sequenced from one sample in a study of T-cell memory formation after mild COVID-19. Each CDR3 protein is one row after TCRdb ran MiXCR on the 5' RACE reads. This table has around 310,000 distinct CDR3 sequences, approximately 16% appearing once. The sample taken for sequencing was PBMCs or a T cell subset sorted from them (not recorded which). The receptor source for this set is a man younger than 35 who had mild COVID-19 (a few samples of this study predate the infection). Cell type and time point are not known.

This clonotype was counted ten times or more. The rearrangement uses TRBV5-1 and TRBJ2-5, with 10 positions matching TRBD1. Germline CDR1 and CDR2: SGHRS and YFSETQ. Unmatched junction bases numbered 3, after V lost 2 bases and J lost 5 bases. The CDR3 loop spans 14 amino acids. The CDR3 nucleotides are TGCGCCAGCAGCTTCGACAGGGGGCGGGAGACCCAGTACTTC. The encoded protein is CASSFDRGRETQYF.

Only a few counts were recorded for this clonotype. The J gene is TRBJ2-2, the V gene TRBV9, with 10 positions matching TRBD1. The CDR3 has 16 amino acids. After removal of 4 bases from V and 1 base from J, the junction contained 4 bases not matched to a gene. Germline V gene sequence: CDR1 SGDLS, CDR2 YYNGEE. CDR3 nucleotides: TGTGCCAGCAGCACGACAGGGGGCTGGAACACCGGGGAGCTGTTTTTT. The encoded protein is CASSTTGGWNTGELFF. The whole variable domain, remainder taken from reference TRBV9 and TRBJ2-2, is DSGVTQTPKHLITATGQRVTLRCSPRSGDLSVYWYQQSLDQGLQFLIQYYNGEERAKGNILERFSAQQFPDLHSELNLSSLELGDSALYFCASSTTGGWNTGELFFGEGSRLTVL.

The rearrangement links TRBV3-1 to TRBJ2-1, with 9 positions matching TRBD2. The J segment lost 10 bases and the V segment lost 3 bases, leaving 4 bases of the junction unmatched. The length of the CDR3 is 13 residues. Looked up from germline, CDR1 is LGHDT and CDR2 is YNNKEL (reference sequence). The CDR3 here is CASSQDLAGEQFF. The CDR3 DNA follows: TGTGCCAGCAGCCAGGACCTAGCGGGGGAGCAGTTCTTC.

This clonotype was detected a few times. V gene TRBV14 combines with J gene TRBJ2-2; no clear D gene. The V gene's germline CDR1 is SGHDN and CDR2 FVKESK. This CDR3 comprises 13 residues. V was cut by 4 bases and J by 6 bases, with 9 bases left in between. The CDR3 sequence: CASSLRFAGELFF. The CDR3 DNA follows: TGTGCCAGCAGCCTCAGATTTGCCGGGGAGCTGTTTTTT.

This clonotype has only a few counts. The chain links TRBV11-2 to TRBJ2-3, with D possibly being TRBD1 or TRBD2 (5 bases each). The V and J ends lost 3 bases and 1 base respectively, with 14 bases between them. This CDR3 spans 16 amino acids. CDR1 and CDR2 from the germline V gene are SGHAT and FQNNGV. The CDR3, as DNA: TGTGCCAGCAGCTTCCGGGGCTACGCTGGCACAGATACGCAGTATTTT. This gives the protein CASSFRGYAGTDTQYF.

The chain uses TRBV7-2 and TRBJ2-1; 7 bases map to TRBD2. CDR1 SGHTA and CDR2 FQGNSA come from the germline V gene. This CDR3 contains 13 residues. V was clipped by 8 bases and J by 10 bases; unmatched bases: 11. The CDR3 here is CASGGVIRKEQFF. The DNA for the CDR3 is TGTGCCAGCGGGGGGGTCATCCGGAAAGAGCAGTTCTTC. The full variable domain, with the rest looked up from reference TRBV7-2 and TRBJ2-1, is GAGVSQSPSNKVTEKGKDVELRCDPISGHTALYWYRQSLGQGLEFLIYFQGNSAPDKSGLPSDRFSAERTGGSVSTLTIQRTQQEDSAVYLCASGGVIRKEQFFGPGTRLTVL.

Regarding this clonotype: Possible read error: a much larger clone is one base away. The CDR3 spells CASRLEGAYGYTF. CDR3 in DNA: TGTGCCAGCAGGCTGGAGGGGGCCTATGGCTACACCTTC. The chain is built from TRBV6-5 and TRBJ1-2, with TRBD1 matching over 7 bases. Germline V lookup: CDR1 MNHEY, CDR2 SVGAGI. V shed 6 bases, J shed 4 bases, and the junction held 5 bases outside the gene matches. This CDR3 spans 13 amino acids.

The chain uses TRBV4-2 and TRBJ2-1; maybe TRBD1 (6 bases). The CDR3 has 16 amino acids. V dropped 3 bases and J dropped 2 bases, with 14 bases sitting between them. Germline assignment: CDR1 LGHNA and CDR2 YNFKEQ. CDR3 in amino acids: CASSQVQGPTYNEQFF. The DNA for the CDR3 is TGTGCCAGCAGCCAGGTACAGGGCCCGACCTACAATGAGCAGTTCTTC.

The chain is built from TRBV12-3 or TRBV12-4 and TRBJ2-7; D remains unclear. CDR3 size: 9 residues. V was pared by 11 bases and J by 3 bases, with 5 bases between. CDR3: CAGCYEQYV. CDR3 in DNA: TGTGCCGGATGCTACGAGCAGTACGTC.